This TCR beta chain was retrieved from a study of OX40 agonist ivuxolimab in advanced cancers. Method: immunoSEQ multiplex PCR; TCRdb's copy keeps in-frame clones and lacks some. The sample has about 14,000 clones, just under 80% seen once. This CDR3 is 14 amino acids long. V shed 1 base and J shed 3 bases, with 9 bases lying between them. The germline CDR1 and CDR2 sequences are MGHRA and YSYEKL. Study-wide results and limits: Among the lowest peripheral clonal expansion occurred in 0.1-3.0 mg/kg partial responders.

Concerning this clone: Its specificity is unknown.

The material sequenced was CD4+ or CD8+ T cells sorted from blood, taken in a trial of the OX40 agonist ivuxolimab. The receptor comes from an adult with an advanced solid tumor such as melanoma, head and neck, liver or kidney cancer. The genes are TRBV4-1 and TRBJ1-2; D unclear. CDR3 amino acids: CASSQVTAYYGYTF. CDR3 coding DNA: TGCGCCAGCAGCCAAGTCACGGCATACTATGGCTACACCTTC.